The entry that follows covers one TCR beta chain sequence. The V gene end was trimmed by 0 bases and the J gene end by 4 bases; junction bases not matched to a gene: 4. From germline, CDR1 is SGHNT and CDR2 YYREEE (reference sequence). CDR3 length: 16 residues. The data originate from a study of blood T cell repertoires in COVID-19. Turning to the study itself: Italy, Spain and the United States were the sources of the convalescent and acute COVID-19 samples. T cells, B-cell-depleted T cells, or PBMCs supplied cDNA or gDNA.

Authors' methods: Estimation of nucleated cell counts was performed using reference gene primer amplification. Only in-frame clones appear in the TCRdb table, and some are missing; sequencing was by immunoSEQ multiplex PCR. That table furnishes V, J and clone size, whereas the DNA furnished D and trimming. The sample gives roughly 160,000 clones, over 65% of which show up once; 2.5% to 3.5% is in the top ten. Material: peripheral blood. This receptor was obtained from a woman of 80 years or more with acute or convalescent COVID-19. The chain joins TRBV5-4 to TRBJ2-5; 12 bases agree with TRBD2. CDR3 in DNA: TGTGCCAGCAGCTTGGGGGGACTAGCGGGCGCAGAGACCCAGTACTTC. It specifies CASSLGGLAGAETQYF.